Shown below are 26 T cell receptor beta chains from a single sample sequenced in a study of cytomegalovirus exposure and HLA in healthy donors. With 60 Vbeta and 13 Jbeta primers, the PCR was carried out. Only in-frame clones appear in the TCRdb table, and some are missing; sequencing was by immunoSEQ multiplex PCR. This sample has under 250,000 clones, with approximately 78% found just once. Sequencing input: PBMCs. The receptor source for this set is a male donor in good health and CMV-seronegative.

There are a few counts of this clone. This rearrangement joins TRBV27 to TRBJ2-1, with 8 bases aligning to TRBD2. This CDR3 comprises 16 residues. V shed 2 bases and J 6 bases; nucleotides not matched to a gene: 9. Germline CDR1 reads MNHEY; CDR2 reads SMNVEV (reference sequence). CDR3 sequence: CASSLVGGTSGNEQFF. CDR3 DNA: TGTGCCAGCAGTTTAGTCGGGGGAACTAGCGGCAATGAGCAGTTCTTC.

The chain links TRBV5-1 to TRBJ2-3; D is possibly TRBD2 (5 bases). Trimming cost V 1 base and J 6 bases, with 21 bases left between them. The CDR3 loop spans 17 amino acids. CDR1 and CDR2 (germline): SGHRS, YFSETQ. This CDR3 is CASSLLGGWSLTDTQYF. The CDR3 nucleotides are TGCGCCAGCAGCTTGCTGGGCGGGTGGTCGTTGACGGATACGCAGTATTTT.

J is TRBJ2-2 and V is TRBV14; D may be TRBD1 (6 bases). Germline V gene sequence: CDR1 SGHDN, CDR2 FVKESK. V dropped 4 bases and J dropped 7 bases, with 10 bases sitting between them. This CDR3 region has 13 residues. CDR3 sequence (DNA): TGTGCCAGCAGCCCCCAGGGGTACGGGGAGCTGTTTTTT. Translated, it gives CASSPQGYGELFF.

The CDR3 spells CASRTGILLTGELFF. CDR3 DNA sequence: TGTGCCAGCAGAACAGGGATCCTACTCACCGGGGAGCTGTTTTTT. This chain connects TRBV6-1 to TRBJ2-2, with a weak D call TRBD1 (6 bases). Germline V gives CDR1 MNHNS, CDR2 SASEGT. V was cut by 6 bases and J by 4 bases, with 15 bases left in between. There are 15 residues in the CDR3.

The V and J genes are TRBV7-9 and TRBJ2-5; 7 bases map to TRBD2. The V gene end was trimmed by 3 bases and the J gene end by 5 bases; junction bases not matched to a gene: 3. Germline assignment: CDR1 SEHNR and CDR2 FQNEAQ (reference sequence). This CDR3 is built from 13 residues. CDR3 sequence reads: CASSFGGSETQYF. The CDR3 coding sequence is TGTGCCAGCAGCTTCGGGGGGAGTGAGACCCAGTACTTC.

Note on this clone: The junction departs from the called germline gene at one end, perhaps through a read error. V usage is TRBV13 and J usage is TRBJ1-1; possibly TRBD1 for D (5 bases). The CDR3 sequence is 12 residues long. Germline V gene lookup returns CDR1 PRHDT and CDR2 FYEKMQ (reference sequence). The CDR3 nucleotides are TGTGCCAGCAGCTTAGATTCGGGGGTTAAAGACTTT. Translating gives CASSLDSGVKDF.

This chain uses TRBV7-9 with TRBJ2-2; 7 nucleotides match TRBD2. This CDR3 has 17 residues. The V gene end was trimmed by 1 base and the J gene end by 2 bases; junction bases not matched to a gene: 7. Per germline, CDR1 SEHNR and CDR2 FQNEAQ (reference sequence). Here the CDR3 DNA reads TGTGCCAGCAGCTTAGTTTCTAGCGGAGTTAACACCGGGGAGCTGTTTTTT. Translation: CASSLVSSGVNTGELFF.

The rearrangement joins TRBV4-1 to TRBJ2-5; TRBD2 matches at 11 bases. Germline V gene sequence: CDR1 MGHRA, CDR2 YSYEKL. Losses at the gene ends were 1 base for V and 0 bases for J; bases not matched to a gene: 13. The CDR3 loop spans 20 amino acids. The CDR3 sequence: CASSQVNPFTSGRNQETQYF. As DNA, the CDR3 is TGCGCCAGCAGCCAAGTCAATCCCTTCACTAGCGGGAGAAACCAAGAGACCCAGTACTTC.

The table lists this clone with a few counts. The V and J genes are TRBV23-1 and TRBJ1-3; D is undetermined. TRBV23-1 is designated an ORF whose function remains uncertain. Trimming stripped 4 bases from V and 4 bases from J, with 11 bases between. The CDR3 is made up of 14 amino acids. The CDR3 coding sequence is TGCGCCAGCAGTCCCCCCAGGTCCGGAAACACCATATATTTT. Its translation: CASSPPRSGNTIYF.

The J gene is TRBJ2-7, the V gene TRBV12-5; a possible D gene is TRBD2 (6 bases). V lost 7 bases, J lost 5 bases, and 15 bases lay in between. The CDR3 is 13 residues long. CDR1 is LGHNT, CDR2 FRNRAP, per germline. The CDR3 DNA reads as TGTGCTAGTGCCCCACCCTCTAGCGACGAGCAGTACTTC. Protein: CASAPPSSDEQYF.

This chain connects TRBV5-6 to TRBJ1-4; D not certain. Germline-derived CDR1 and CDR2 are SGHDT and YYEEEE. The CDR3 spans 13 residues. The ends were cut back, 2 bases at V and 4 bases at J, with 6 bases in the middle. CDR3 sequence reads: CASSFSVNEKLFF. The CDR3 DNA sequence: TGTGCCAGCAGCTTTAGTGTTAATGAAAAACTGTTTTTT. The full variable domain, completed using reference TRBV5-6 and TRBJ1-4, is DAGVTQSPTHLIKTRGQQVTLRCSPKSGHDTVSWYQQALGQGPQFIFQYYEEEERQRGNFPDRFSGHQFPNYSSELNVNALLLGDSALYLCASSFSVNEKLFFGSGTQLSVL.

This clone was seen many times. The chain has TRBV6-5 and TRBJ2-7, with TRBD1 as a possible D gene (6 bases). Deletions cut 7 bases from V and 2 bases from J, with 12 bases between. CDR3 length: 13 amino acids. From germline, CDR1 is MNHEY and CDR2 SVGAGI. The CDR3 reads CASTGTPTYEQYF. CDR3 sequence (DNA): TGTGCCAGCACCGGGACACCCACCTACGAGCAGTACTTC.

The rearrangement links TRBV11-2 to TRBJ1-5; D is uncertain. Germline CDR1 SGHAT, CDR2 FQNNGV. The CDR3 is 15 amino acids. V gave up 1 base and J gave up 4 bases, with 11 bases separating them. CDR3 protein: CASSLGEISNQPQHF. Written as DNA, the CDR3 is TGTGCCAGCAGCTTAGGGGAGATCTCAAATCAGCCCCAGCATTTT.

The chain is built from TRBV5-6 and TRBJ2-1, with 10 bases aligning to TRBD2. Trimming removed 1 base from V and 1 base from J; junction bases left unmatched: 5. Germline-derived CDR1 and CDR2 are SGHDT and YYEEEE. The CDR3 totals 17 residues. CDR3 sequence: CASSLTGLAVSYNEQFF. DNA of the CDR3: TGTGCCAGCAGCTTGACCGGACTAGCGGTTTCCTACAATGAGCAGTTCTTC.

The CDR3 sequence is CASSDPRGRSTEAFF. CDR3 nucleotide sequence: TGTGCCAGCAGTGACCCCAGGGGGAGGAGCACTGAAGCTTTCTTT. The V gene is TRBV2, the J gene TRBJ1-1; 7 nucleotides line up with TRBD1. The CDR3 consists of 15 residues. Germline CDR1 and CDR2: SNHLY and FYNNEI. J lost 4 bases, V lost 3 bases, and 8 bases had no gene match.

CDR3 loop: CASRGLAGGYNEQFF. The CDR3 bases are TGTGCCAGCAGGGGACTAGCGGGAGGTTACAATGAGCAGTTCTTC. The V and J genes are TRBV2 and TRBJ2-1; 15 bases line up with TRBD2. There are 15 residues in the CDR3. Germline assignment: CDR1 SNHLY and CDR2 FYNNEI. Losses at the gene ends were 6 bases for V and 4 bases for J; bases not matched to a gene: 1.

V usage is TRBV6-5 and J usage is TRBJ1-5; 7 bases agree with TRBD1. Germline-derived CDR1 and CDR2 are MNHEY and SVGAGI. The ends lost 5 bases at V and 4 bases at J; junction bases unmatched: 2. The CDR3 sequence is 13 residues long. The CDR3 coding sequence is TGTGCCAGCAGTGGACAGGATAATCAGCCCCAGCATTTT. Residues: CASSGQDNQPQHF.

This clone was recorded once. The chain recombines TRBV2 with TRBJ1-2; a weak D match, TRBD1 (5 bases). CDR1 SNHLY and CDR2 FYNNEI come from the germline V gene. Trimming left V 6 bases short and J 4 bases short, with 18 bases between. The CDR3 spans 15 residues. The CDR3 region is CASRKFPGQVYGYTF. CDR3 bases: TGTGCCAGCAGAAAGTTTCCCGGACAAGTCTATGGCTACACCTTC.

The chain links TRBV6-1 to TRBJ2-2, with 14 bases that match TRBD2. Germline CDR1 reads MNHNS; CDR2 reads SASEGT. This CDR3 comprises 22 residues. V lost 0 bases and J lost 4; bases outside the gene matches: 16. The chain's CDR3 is CASSEALVTSGREPLGTGELFF. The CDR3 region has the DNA TGTGCCAGCAGTGAAGCGCTTGTGACTAGCGGGAGGGAACCCTTGGGCACCGGGGAGCTGTTTTTT.

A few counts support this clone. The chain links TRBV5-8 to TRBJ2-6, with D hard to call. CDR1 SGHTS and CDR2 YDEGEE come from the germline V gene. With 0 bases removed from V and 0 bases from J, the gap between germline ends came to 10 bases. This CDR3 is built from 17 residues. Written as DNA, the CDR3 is TGTGCCAGCAGCTTGGAAGGCTGGAGCTCTGGGGCCAACGTCCTGACTTTC. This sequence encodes CASSLEGWSSGANVLTF.

The CDR3 loop reads CASSLNRGTNEKLFF. In DNA, the CDR3 is TGCGCCAGCAGCTTGAATAGGGGAACTAATGAAAAACTGTTTTTT. The chain employs TRBV5-1 and TRBJ1-4; tentatively, D is TRBD1 (5 bases). Germline values: CDR1 SGHRS, CDR2 YFSETQ. CDR3 size: 15 residues. V shed 1 base and J shed 1 base, with 8 bases lying between them.

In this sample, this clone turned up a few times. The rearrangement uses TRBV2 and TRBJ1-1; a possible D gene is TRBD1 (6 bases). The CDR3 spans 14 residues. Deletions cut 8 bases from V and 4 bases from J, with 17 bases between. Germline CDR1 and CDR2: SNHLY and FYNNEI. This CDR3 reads CASYLQGGGTEAFF. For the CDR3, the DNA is TGTGCCAGCTATTTACAGGGTGGGGGCACTGAAGCTTTCTTT.

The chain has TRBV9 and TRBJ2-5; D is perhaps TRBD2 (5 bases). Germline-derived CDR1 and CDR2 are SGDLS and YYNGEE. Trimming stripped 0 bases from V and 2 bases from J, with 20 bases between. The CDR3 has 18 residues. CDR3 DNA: TGTGCCAGCAGCGTAGGGAGTAGAAGCGGAGCACGTCAAGAGACCCAGTACTTC. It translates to CASSVGSRSGARQETQYF.

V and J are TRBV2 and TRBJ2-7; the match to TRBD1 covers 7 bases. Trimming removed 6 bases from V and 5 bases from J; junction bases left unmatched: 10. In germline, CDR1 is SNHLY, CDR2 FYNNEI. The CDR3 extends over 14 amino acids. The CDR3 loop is CASSLTGYFDEQYF. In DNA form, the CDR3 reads TGTGCCAGCAGCTTGACAGGGTACTTTGACGAGCAGTACTTC.

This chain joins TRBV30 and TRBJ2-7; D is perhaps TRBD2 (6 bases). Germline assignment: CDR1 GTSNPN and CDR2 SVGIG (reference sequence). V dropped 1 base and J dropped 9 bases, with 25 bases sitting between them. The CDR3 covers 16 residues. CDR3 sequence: CAWSGPWGVGGLWQYF. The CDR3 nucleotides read TGTGCCTGGAGTGGACCCTGGGGGGTTGGGGGATTGTGGCAGTACTTC.

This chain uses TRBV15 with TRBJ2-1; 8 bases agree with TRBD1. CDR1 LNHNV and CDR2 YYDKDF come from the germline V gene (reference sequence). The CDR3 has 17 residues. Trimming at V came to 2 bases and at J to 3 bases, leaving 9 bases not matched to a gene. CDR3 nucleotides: TGTGCCACCAGCAGACCACAGGGGGGACAGGTCTACAATGAGCAGTTCTTC. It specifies CATSRPQGGQVYNEQFF.